This TCR beta chain derives from a study of T cells in pancreatic ductal adenocarcinoma. Overall study findings and caveats: Tumor-versus-blood clonality comparisons may be biased toward lower tumor diversity. Blood had more productive templates and roughly 8-fold more unique clonotypes than tumor. The resected cohort was biased toward the minority with early-stage disease. Blood clonality (approximately 0.07) did not differ significantly from tumor (about 0.11).

Only in-frame clones appear in the TCRdb table, and some are missing; sequencing was by immunoSEQ multiplex PCR. Altogether approximately 12,000 clones are present, more than 80% being singletons, with the ten largest covering around 19%. The V gene's germline CDR1 is MNHEY and CDR2 SVGAGI. The CDR3 sequence is 16 residues long. V lost 0 bases, J lost 9 bases, and 9 bases stayed unmatched. The selected patients with pancreatic ductal adenocarcinoma had surgery but no neoadjuvant therapy. A note on this clone: As yet, its antigen is unknown.

The source material was PBMCs. The rearrangement joins TRBV6-5 to TRBJ2-1; TRBD2 matches at 9 bases. The receptor was derived from a human donor with pancreatic ductal adenocarcinoma. Written as DNA, the CDR3 is TGTGCCAGCAGTTACTCTGGCGGGGGGGCCCGGGGTGAGCAGTTCTTC. This gives the protein CASSYSGGGARGEQFF.